The sequence of this T cell receptor (beta chain) was determined in a study of blood T cell repertoires in COVID-19. Study-level information: Whether acute or convalescent, the COVID-19 samples came from the United States, Italy and Spain. In each case, the material was cDNA or gDNA derived from T cells, B-cell-depleted T cells, or PBMCs.

How the authors handled the data: Using reference gene primer amplification, nucleated cell counts were estimated. Measured with immunoSEQ multiplex PCR; TCRdb has only the in-frame clones, and not every one. Clonal size and the V and J genes are those of that table, whereas D and trimming came from the DNA. The profile shows roughly 200,000 clones, 80% to 85% of them singletons. The germline V gene encodes CDR1 LGHNA and CDR2 YNFKEQ. Trimming left V 4 bases short and J 7 bases short, with 17 bases between. There are 14 residues in the CDR3. Sequencing used peripheral blood. The receptor comes from a man aged 40-49 years with acute or convalescent COVID-19. The rearrangement uses TRBV4-2 and TRBJ2-7; D perhaps matches TRBD1 (6 bases). The CDR3 bases are TGTGCCAGCAGCCCCGATGAGCAGGGGTGGGAGCAGTACTTC. It translates to CASSPDEQGWEQYF.